Presented here are 21 T cell receptor beta chains from one specimen sequenced in a study of blood T cells in healthy people across ages. Using a J-beta primer mix together with a sample-barcoded 5' primer, a second PCR was run for roughly 7 to 12 cycles. TCRdb analysed the 5' RACE reads with MiXCR anew, one entry per CDR3 protein. Of over 1.5 million distinct CDR3 sequences listed, approximately 50% are singletons. The specimen sequenced was blood. These receptors were obtained from a woman aged 40 to 50 in good health.

This chain joins TRBV24-1 and TRBJ2-6, with D possibly being TRBD1 or TRBD2 (6 bases each). In germline, CDR1 is KGHDR, CDR2 SFDVKD. Trimming left V 4 bases short and J 0 bases short, with 15 bases between. The CDR3 loop spans 18 amino acids. The CDR3 DNA reads TGTGCCACCAGTGACCCTGGACAGACTAGCTCTGGGGCCAACGTCCTGACTTTC. Amino acids: CATSDPGQTSSGANVLTF.

V gene TRBV20-1 combines with J gene TRBJ1-1, with 7 bases identical to TRBD1. Germline lookup yields CDR1 DFQATT and CDR2 SNEGSKA (reference sequence). The junction had 8 bases not matched to a gene; V was cut back by 6 bases and J by 4 bases. The CDR3 contains 13 residues. The CDR3 region has the DNA TGCAGTGCCAGTAAGGACAGGTCCACTGAAGCTTTCTTT. Encoded protein: CSASKDRSTEAFF.

A word on this clonotype: Mismatch with germline at one junction end may stem from a read error. V usage is TRBV7-2 and J usage is TRBJ2-3; 15 positions agree with TRBD2. This CDR3 is 17 amino acids long. CDR1 is SGHTA, CDR2 FQGNSA, per germline. The CDR3, as DNA: TGTGCCAGCAGCACGGGACTAGCGGGGGGCACCACAGATACGCGGTATTTT. Its protein is CASSTGLAGGTTDTRYF.

This clonotype occurred a few times. The chain couples TRBV20-1 to TRBJ2-7; 8 nucleotides align to TRBD1. Trimming removed 4 bases from V and 3 bases from J; junction bases left unmatched: 8. Germline values: CDR1 DFQATT, CDR2 SNEGSKA (reference sequence). The CDR3 consists of 14 residues. The CDR3 is CSATTGTGDYEQYF. DNA for the CDR3: TGCAGTGCTACCACCGGGACAGGAGACTACGAGCAGTACTTC.

The chain combines TRBV20-1 with TRBJ1-3; D might be TRBD1 (6 bases). Germline V gene data show CDR1 as DFQATT and CDR2 as SNEGSKA (reference sequence). The CDR3 consists of 14 residues. V lost 2 bases, J lost 2 bases, and 10 bases lay in between. The CDR3 reads CSARKGVPGNTIYF. Here the CDR3 DNA reads TGCAGTGCTAGAAAGGGGGTACCTGGAAACACCATATATTTT.

The J gene is TRBJ2-1, the V gene TRBV5-4, with TRBD2 as a possible D gene (7 bases). Trimming stripped 0 bases from V and 4 bases from J, with 14 bases between. From germline, CDR1 is SGHNT and CDR2 YYREEE (reference sequence). This CDR3 comprises 16 residues. The CDR3 is CASSLAMGGAYNEQFF. The CDR3 DNA follows: TGTGCCAGCAGCTTGGCCATGGGGGGGGCTTACAATGAGCAGTTCTTC.

This sequence joins TRBV9 and TRBJ1-1; possible D gene TRBD1, 5 bases. V gave up 0 bases and J gave up 5 bases, with 14 bases separating them. The CDR3 contains 15 residues. Germline CDR1 SGDLS, CDR2 YYNGEE. CDR3 protein: CASSVAQGGRTEAFF. In nucleotides, the CDR3 is TGTGCCAGCAGCGTAGCCCAGGGAGGAAGAACTGAAGCTTTCTTT.

The V call is TRBV28, the J call TRBJ2-6; a weak D match, TRBD1 (6 bases). V lost 3 bases and J 0 bases, leaving 15 bases between the germline ends. This CDR3 spans 18 amino acids. Germline-derived CDR1 and CDR2 are MDHEN and SYDVKM. The CDR3 DNA reads TGTGCCAGCAGTTTCCCGACAGGCCGAGACTCTGGGGCCAACGTCCTGACTTTC. The encoded protein is CASSFPTGRDSGANVLTF. Together with reference TRBV28 and TRBJ2-6, the CDR3 gives the full variable domain: DVKVTQSSRYLVKRTGEKVFLECVQDMDHENMFWYRQDPGLGLRLIYFSYDVKMKEKGDIPEGYSVSREKKERFSLILESASTNQTSMYLCASSFPTGRDSGANVLTFGAGSRLTVL.

This chain links TRBV20-1 with TRBJ2-5; D is perhaps TRBD1 (6 bases). The germline CDR1 and CDR2 sequences are DFQATT and SNEGSKA (reference sequence). Deletions cut 0 bases from V and 0 bases from J, with 17 bases between. The CDR3 covers 17 residues. CDR3 sequence reads: CSARDPTGATYQETQYF. The CDR3 nucleotides are TGCAGTGCTAGAGACCCGACAGGAGCTACGTACCAAGAGACCCAGTACTTC.

This clonotype was found a few times. The chain couples TRBV13 to TRBJ2-1, with D perhaps given as TRBD1 or TRBD2 (5 bases each). Trimming shortened V by 0 bases and J by 7 bases, and 13 bases separated the two germline ends. This CDR3 spans 15 amino acids. Germline V gene sequence: CDR1 PRHDT, CDR2 FYEKMQ (reference sequence). In nucleotides, the CDR3 is TGTGCCAGCAGCTTAGGACGGGGCTTTCGGAATGAGCAGTTCTTC. Amino acids: CASSLGRGFRNEQFF.

This CDR3 reads CRGFNYNEQFF. CDR3 sequence (DNA): TGCAGGGGGTTCAACTACAATGAGCAGTTCTTC. The rearrangement links TRBV20-1 to TRBJ2-1; D gene ambiguous. CDR1 and CDR2 from the germline V gene are DFQATT and SNEGSKA (reference sequence). CDR3 length equals 11 residues.

This chain joins TRBV12-3 or TRBV12-4 and TRBJ1-2; D is possibly TRBD1 (6 bases). V was pared by 8 bases and J by 4 bases, with 14 bases between. This CDR3 is built from 13 residues. Here the CDR3 DNA reads TGTGCCAGCCGGAGGGGGGGGGCCTATGGCTACACCTTC. Its translation: CASRRGGAYGYTF.

In the case of this clonotype: At one boundary the junction diverges from the germline segment, which might be a read error. The genes are TRBV6-5 and TRBJ2-1, with 12 positions matching TRBD2. Germline V gene data show CDR1 as MNHEY and CDR2 as SVGAGI. The CDR3 covers 13 residues. The CDR3: CTSSPSGGVEQFF. The DNA for the CDR3 is TGTACCAGCAGCCCTAGCGGGGGGGTTGAGCAGTTCTTC.

This chain connects TRBV5-1 to TRBJ2-7; D may be TRBD1 (5 bases). From germline, CDR1 is SGHRS and CDR2 YFSETQ. With 4 bases removed from V and 5 bases from J, the gap between germline ends came to 10 bases. The CDR3 is made up of 12 amino acids. The CDR3 DNA sequence: TGCGCCAGCAGCCCCGGACATAACGAGCAGTACTTC. Translated: CASSPGHNEQYF. Full variable domain (missing parts from reference TRBV5-1 and TRBJ2-7): KAGVTQTPRYLIKTRGQQVTLSCSPISGHRSVSWYQQTPGQGLQFLFEYFSETQRNKGNFPGRFSGRQFSNSRSEMNVSTLELGDSALYLCASSPGHNEQYFGPGTRLTVT.

This clonotype was seen a handful of times. The chain is built from TRBV14 and TRBJ2-7, with a tentative D call TRBD1 (6 bases). Trimming left V 4 bases short and J 7 bases short, with 17 bases between. CDR3 length: 14 residues. Germline V lookup: CDR1 SGHDN, CDR2 FVKESK. The CDR3 loop is CASSPWTEPLEQYF. The CDR3 region has the DNA TGTGCCAGCAGCCCCTGGACAGAACCCTTGGAGCAGTACTTC. Based on the CDR3 plus reference TRBV14 and TRBJ2-7, the full variable domain is EAGVTQFPSHSVIEKGQTVTLRCDPISGHDNLYWYRRVMGKEIKFLLHFVKESKQDESGMPNNRFLAERTGGTYSTLKVQPAELEDSGVYFCASSPWTEPLEQYFGPGTRLTVT.

The J gene is TRBJ2-5, the V gene TRBV4-3, with TRBD2 matching 11 bases. Per germline, CDR1 LGHNA and CDR2 YSLEER. CDR3 length equals 16 residues. With 4 bases clipped from V and 11 bases from J, the junction kept 15 bases outside the gene matches. CDR3 DNA sequence: TGCGCCAGCAGCCTCGCACTAGCGGGGGAGATCAATGAGCAGTACTTC. Protein: CASSLALAGEINEQYF.

The chain recombines TRBV7-3 with TRBJ2-2, with D possibly called TRBD1 or TRBD2 (5 bases each). Trimming pared 4 bases from V and 4 bases from J, leaving 13 bases between. The CDR3 extends over 15 amino acids. The germline V gene has CDR1 SGHTA and CDR2 FQGTGA. The CDR3 region has the DNA TGTGCCAGCAGCTCCGGGGACCGACTCACCGGGGAGCTGTTTTTT. Its translation is CASSSGDRLTGELFF. Full variable domain (rest looked up from reference TRBV7-3 and TRBJ2-2): GAGVSQTPSNKVTEKGKYVELRCDPISGHTALYWYRQSLGQGPEFLIYFQGTGAADDSGLPNDRFFAVRPEGSVSTLKIQRTERGDSAVYLCASSSGDRLTGELFFGEGSRLTVL.

The chain combines TRBV5-5 with TRBJ1-2; 10 nucleotides agree with TRBD1. V trimming: 4 bases; J trimming: 7 bases; junction bases outside the gene matches: 7. The CDR3 has 14 amino acids. Germline V gene lookup returns CDR1 SGHKS and CDR2 YYEKEE (reference sequence). The CDR3 is CASSAGTGVTGYTF. The DNA of the CDR3 is TGTGCCAGCAGCGCAGGGACAGGGGTTACTGGCTACACCTTC.

The rearrangement joins TRBV7-8 to TRBJ2-3; no firm D call. The CDR3 contains 15 residues. The V gene's germline CDR1 is SGHVS and CDR2 FQNEAQ. Trimming left V 1 base short and J 2 bases short, with 10 bases between. Written as DNA, the CDR3 is TGTGCCAGCAGCTTAGATATGTCCTCCACAGATACGCAGTATTTT. Amino acid sequence: CASSLDMSSTDTQYF.

This rearrangement joins TRBV4-3 to TRBJ2-3; no definite D call. With 1 base removed from V and 2 bases from J, the gap between germline ends came to 7 bases. CDR1 is LGHNA and CDR2 is YSLEER in the germline V gene. The CDR3 contains 14 residues. The CDR3 reads CASSQALTTDTQYF. Here the CDR3 DNA reads TGCGCCAGCAGCCAAGCTTTAACCACAGATACGCAGTATTTT.

The rearrangement joins TRBV11-3 to TRBJ2-3; possibly TRBD2 for D (5 bases). Germline loops: CDR1 SGHNT, CDR2 YENEEA. V lost 4 bases, J lost 0 bases, and 11 bases lay in between. The CDR3 is made up of 15 amino acids. The CDR3 nucleotides read TGTGCCAGCAGCTACGGGGATACTAGCACAGATACGCAGTATTTT. It yields the protein CASSYGDTSTDTQYF.